These T cell receptor beta chains were read from a single sample in a study of blood T cell repertoires in COVID-19. Produced via immunoSEQ multiplex PCR; TCRdb's table is partial and in-frame only. In the table there are approximately 190,000 clones, approximately 86% of which are singletons. The sample comprised PBMCs or T cells enriched from blood (not recorded which). These TCRs come from a woman aged 55-69 years with acute COVID-19. Each CDR3 is given with its conserved first and last residue. The order of the fields is J gene, D gene, clone size, V gene, CDR3 DNA, CDR3 protein. A D gene is named only where the DNA matches it firmly. A row's size may be missing; if present it is once, few, many or a size class.

>TRBJ1-5|TRBD1|NA|TRBV29-1
TGCAGCGTAAGGACAGGGGGCAATCAGCCCCAGCATTTT
CSVRTGGNQPQHF
>TRBJ1-2|TRBD1|NA|TRBV19
TGTGCCAGTAGTCCGACAGGGAACTATGGCTACACCTTC
CASSPTGNYGYTF
>TRBJ1-1|NA|NA|TRBV3-1/TRBV3-2
TGTGCCAGCAGCCAAGGGCGTGGGGCCGGGTTCTTT
CASSQGRGAGFF
>TRBJ1-1|NA|NA|TRBV7-8
TGTGCCAGCGCTTCCCCAGTCATTCTGGACACTGAAGCTTTCTTT
CASASPVILDTEAFF
>TRBJ2-5|NA|NA|TRBV7-2
TGTGCCAGCAGCTTAGTACCCGCCGAGGAGACCCAGTACTTC
CASSLVPAEETQYF
>TRBJ2-3|TRBD2|NA|TRBV28
TGTGCCAGCAGAACGGGGGGGACTAGCACAGATACGCAGTATTTT
CASRTGGTSTDTQYF
>TRBJ1-1|NA|NA|TRBV30
TGTGCCTGGAGTCCCCCGGGGGGGGCTGCTTTCTTT
CAWSPPGGAAFF
>TRBJ1-5|NA|NA|TRBV19
TGTGCCAGTAGTATTTTCCGACAGGCTAATCAGCCCCAGCATTTT
CASSIFRQANQPQHF
>TRBJ1-1|TRBD1|NA|TRBV6-1
TGTGCCAGCAGTGAAGTGGGCAGGGGGCGAAGAGAGACTGAAGCTTTCTTT
CASSEVGRGRRETEAFF
>TRBJ2-1|TRBD2|NA|TRBV5-1
TGCGCCAGCTCCTTGGGGTTGGGGCTAACTAGCGCGTACAATGAGCAGTTCTTC
CASSLGLGLTSAYNEQFF
>TRBJ1-2|TRBD1|NA|TRBV29-1
TGCAGCCCCTGGGGACAGGGGAATGGCTACACCTTC
CSPWGQGNGYTF
>TRBJ2-2|TRBD2|once|TRBV19
TGTGCCAGTAGCCCGTCTGGGACTAGCGGTCCCGGGGAGCTGTTTTTT
CASSPSGTSGPGELFF
>TRBJ1-3|NA|NA|TRBV5-6
TGTGCCAGCAGCTTGGGGACAGCGGAAGGTGGAAACACCATATATTTT
CASSLGTAEGGNTIYF
>TRBJ2-1|NA|NA|TRBV18
TGTGCCAGCTCACGGCAGTATTACAATGAGCAGTTCTTC
CASSRQYYNEQFF
>TRBJ2-5|NA|few|TRBV19
TGTGCCAGTAGACACGGGACTTCCGACCAAGAGACCCAGTACTTC
CASRHGTSDQETQYF
>TRBJ2-4|NA|NA|TRBV6-1
TGTGCCAGCAGTGAGCGGCAGCTTTTAGCCAAAAACATTCAGTACTTC
CASSERQLLAKNIQYF
>TRBJ2-5|NA|NA|TRBV11-3
TGTGCCAGCAGCTCGCGACTACAGGGAGAGGAGACCCAGTACTTC
CASSSRLQGEETQYF
>TRBJ2-7|NA|once|TRBV10-3
TGTGCCTCCCAGGGACTCTACGAGCAGTACTTC
CASQGLYEQYF
>TRBJ1-1|NA|NA|TRBV6-2/TRBV6-3
TGTGCCAGCAGTTCCTATATGATTACCAGGGTTGGGGACACTGAAGCTTTCTTT
CASSSYMITRVGDTEAFF
>TRBJ1-4|NA|many|TRBV4-3
TGCGCCAGCAGCCAAGGGACGAGGGCGAATGAAAAACTGTTTTTT
CASSQGTRANEKLFF
>TRBJ1-2|NA|NA|TRBV2
TGTGCCAGCAGTGACCGGGGGGGCGGGTATGGCTACACCTTC
CASSDRGGGYGYTF
>TRBJ2-2|NA|NA|TRBV6-2/TRBV6-3
TGTGCCAGCAGTTACTCGAGTAAACAGGGTAGCACCGGGGAGCTGTTTTTT
CASSYSSKQGSTGELFF
>TRBJ2-2|TRBD1|NA|TRBV10-3
TGTGCCATCAGGGGACAGGGGGCGACTGGTTCCGGGGAGCTGTTTTTT
CAIRGQGATGSGELFF
>TRBJ1-2|TRBD1|NA|TRBV7-6
TGTGCCAGCAGCCCCACGCTCGGGCGACAGGGGAAGGGGTATGGCTACACCTTC
CASSPTLGRQGKGYGYTF
>TRBJ2-5|NA|few|TRBV2
TGTGCCAGCATCGGGGAACAAGAGACCCAGTACTTC
CASIGEQETQYF
>TRBJ2-1|NA|NA|TRBV11-3
TGTGCCAGCGCGGGTAGCTCCTACAATGAGCAGTTCTTC
CASAGSSYNEQFF
>TRBJ2-1|TRBD2|NA|TRBV2
TGTGCCAGCGTAGGGACTAGCGGGGACCGGGAGCAGTTCTTC
CASVGTSGDREQFF
>TRBJ2-7|NA|NA|TRBV7-6
TGTGCCAGCAGCTTAGAACAGGGTGCAACCTACGAGCAGTACTTC
CASSLEQGATYEQYF
>TRBJ2-7|NA|NA|TRBV5-4
TGTGCCAGCAGCTTCTTGGCGGGAATGGCCTACGAGCAGTACTTC
CASSFLAGMAYEQYF
>TRBJ1-5|NA|NA|TRBV5-8
TGTGCCAGCAGCTTGGGCGGAGACCCCAATCAGCCCCAGCATTTT
CASSLGGDPNQPQHF
>TRBJ2-7|TRBD1|NA|TRBV27
TGTGCCAGCACCCGACAGGGGGCGTACGAGCAGTACTTC
CASTRQGAYEQYF
>TRBJ2-7|TRBD2|NA|TRBV9
TGTGCCAGCAGCGTAGCTAACACTAGCGGGAGATTCTACGAGCAGTACTTC
CASSVANTSGRFYEQYF
>TRBJ1-6|NA|NA|TRBV28
TGTGCCAGCAGTTTATACACCAGGGGAATCAATTCACCCCTCCACTTT
CASSLYTRGINSPLHF
>TRBJ1-6|NA|NA|TRBV2
TGTGCCACAGGGGTGCAGGGCTCCTATAATTCACCCCTCCACTTT
CATGVQGSYNSPLHF
>TRBJ2-7|TRBD2|NA|TRBV25-1
TGTGCCAGCAGTATAACTAGCGGGAGGGCCCTCTACGAGCAGTACTTC
CASSITSGRALYEQYF
>TRBJ1-5|TRBD1|NA|TRBV2
TGTGCCAGCAGGGTCGGGACAGTAAGCAATCAGCCCCAGCATTTT
CASRVGTVSNQPQHF
>TRBJ1-2|NA|few|TRBV30
TGTGCCTGGAGTGTTTACAGGGAAAACTATGGCTACACCTTC
CAWSVYRENYGYTF
>TRBJ1-1|NA|NA|TRBV7-9
TGTGCCAGCAGCTACCAACAGGGCGGCACTGAAGCTTTCTTT
CASSYQQGGTEAFF
>TRBJ1-6|NA|NA|TRBV6-5
TGTGCCAGCAGTTCCCAACAGGACCGCTCACCCCTCCACTTT
CASSSQQDRSPLHF
>TRBJ1-1|NA|NA|TRBV19
TGTGCCAGTAGAGGAGAGGGTGCGGCTTTCTTT
CASRGEGAAFF
>TRBJ2-3|TRBD2|NA|TRBV5-1
TGCGCCAGCCGACCCCCGGGGACTAGTAAAAATACGCAGTATTTT
CASRPPGTSKNTQYF
>TRBJ1-1|TRBD1|NA|TRBV6-6
TGTGCCGGAAGGACAGGGGGATTGGGCACTGAAGCTTTCTTT
CAGRTGGLGTEAFF
>TRBJ2-5|NA|NA|TRBV5-1
TGCGCCAGCAGCTTGTTTAGCGGAAATGGCGGTGAGACCCAGTACTTC
CASSLFSGNGGETQYF
>TRBJ2-1|TRBD2|NA|TRBV5-1
TGCGCCAGCAGCTTTACTAGCGGGGGAAGCTCCTACAATGAGCAGTTCTTC
CASSFTSGGSSYNEQFF